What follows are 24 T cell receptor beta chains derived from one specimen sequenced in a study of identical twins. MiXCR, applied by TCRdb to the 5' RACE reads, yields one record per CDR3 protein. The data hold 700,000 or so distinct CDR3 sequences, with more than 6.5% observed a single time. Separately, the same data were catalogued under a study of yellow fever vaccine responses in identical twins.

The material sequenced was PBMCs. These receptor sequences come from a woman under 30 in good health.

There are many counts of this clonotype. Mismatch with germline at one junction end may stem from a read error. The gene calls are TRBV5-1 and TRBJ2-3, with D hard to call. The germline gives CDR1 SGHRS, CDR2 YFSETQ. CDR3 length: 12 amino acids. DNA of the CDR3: TGTGCCAGCAGTTCTAGCACAGATACGCAGTATTTT. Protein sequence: CASSSSTDTQYF.

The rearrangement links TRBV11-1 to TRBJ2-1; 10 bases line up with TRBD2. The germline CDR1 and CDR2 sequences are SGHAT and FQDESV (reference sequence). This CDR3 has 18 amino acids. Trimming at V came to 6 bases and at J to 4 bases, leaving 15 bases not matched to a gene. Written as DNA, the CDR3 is TGTGCCAGCAGTCCTCAGCGACTAGCGGGTAGAGCTTACAATGAGCAGTTCTTC. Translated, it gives CASSPQRLAGRAYNEQFF.

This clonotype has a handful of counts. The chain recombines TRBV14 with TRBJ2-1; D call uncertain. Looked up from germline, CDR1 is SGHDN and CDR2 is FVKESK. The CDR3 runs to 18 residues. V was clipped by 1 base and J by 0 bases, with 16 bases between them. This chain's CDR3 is CASSQGVANPSSYNEQFF. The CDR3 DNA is TGTGCCAGCAGCCAAGGGGTAGCAAACCCTAGCTCCTACAATGAGCAGTTCTTC.

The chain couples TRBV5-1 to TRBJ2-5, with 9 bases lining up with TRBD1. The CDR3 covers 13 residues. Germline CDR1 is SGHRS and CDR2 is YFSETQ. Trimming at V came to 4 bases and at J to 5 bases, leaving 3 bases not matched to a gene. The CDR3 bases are TGCGCCAGCAGCGGGACAGGGATTGAGACCCAGTACTTC. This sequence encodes CASSGTGIETQYF.

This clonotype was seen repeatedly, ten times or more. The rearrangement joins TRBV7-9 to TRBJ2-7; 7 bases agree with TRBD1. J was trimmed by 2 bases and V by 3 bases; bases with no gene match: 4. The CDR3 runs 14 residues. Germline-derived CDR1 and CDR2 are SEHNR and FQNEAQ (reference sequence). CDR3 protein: CASSFHGQAYEQYF. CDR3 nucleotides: TGTGCCAGCAGCTTTCACGGACAGGCCTACGAGCAGTACTTC.

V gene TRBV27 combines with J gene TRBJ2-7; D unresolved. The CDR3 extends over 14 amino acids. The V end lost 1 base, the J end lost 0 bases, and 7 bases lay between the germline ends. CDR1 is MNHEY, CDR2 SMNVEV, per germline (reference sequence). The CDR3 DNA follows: TGTGCCAGCAGTTTATATGGGCCCTCCTACGAGCAGTACTTC. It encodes CASSLYGPSYEQYF.

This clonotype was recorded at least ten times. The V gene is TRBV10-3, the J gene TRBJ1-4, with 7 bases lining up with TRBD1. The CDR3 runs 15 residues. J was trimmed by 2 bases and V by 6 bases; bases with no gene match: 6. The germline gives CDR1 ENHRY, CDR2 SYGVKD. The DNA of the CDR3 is TGTGCCATCAGAGACAGGGAGGGTACTAATGAAAAACTGTTTTTT. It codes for CAIRDREGTNEKLFF.

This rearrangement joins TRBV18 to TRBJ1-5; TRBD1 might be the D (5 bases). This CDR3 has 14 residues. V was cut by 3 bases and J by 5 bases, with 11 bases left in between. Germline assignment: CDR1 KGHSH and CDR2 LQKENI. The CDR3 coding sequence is TGTGCCAGCTCACCTCATCCGGGGGATCAGCCCCAGCATTTT. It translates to CASSPHPGDQPQHF.

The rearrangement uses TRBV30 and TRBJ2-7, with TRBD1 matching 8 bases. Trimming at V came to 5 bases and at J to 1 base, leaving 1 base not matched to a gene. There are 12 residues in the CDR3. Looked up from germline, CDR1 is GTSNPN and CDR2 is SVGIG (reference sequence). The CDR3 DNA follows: TGTGCCTGGGGACAGGGATCCTACGAGCAGTACTTC. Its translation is CAWGQGSYEQYF.

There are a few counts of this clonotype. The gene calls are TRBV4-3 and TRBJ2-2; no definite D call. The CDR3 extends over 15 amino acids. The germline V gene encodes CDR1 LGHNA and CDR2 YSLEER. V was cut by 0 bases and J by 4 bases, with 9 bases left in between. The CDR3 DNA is TGCGCCAGCAGCCAAGATCGTCTAGGCACCGGGGAGCTGTTTTTT. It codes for CASSQDRLGTGELFF.

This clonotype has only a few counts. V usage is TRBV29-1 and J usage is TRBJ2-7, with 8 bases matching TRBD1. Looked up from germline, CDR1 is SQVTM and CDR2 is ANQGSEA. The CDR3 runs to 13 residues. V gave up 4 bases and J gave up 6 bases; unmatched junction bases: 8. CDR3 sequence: CSVGKTGAGEQYF. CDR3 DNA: TGCAGCGTTGGAAAGACAGGGGCGGGCGAGCAGTACTTC.

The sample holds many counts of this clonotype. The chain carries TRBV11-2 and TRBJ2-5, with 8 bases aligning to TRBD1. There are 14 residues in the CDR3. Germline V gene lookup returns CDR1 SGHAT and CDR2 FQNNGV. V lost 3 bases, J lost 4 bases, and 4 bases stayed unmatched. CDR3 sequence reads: CASSFRGPRETQYF. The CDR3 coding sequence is TGTGCCAGCAGCTTCAGGGGGCCCCGAGAGACCCAGTACTTC. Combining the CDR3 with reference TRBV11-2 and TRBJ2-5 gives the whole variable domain EAGVAQSPRYKIIEKRQSVAFWCNPISGHATLYWYQQILGQGPKLLIQFQNNGVVDDSQLPKDRFSAERLKGVDSTLKIQPAKLEDSAVYLCASSFRGPRETQYFGPGTRLLVL.

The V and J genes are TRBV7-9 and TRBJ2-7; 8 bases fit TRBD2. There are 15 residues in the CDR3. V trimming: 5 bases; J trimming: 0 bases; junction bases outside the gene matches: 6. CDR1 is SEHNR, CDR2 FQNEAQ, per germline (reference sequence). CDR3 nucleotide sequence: TGTGCCAGCAGCGGAATAGCGGGGAGCTCCTACGAGCAGTACTTC. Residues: CASSGIAGSSYEQYF.

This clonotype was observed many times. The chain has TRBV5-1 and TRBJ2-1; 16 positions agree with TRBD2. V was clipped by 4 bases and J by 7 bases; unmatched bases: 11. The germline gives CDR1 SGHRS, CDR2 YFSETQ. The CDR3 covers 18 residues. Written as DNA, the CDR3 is TGCGCCAGCAGCCTGACGACCGGGACTAGCGGGAGGGGGAATGAGCAGTTCTTC. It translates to CASSLTTGTSGRGNEQFF.

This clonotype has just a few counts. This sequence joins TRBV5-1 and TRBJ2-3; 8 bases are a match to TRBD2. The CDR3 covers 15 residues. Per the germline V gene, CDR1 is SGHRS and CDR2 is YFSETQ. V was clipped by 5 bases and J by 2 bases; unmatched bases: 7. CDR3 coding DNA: TGCGCCAGCAGGTGGACTAGCCGATCCACAGATACGCAGTATTTT. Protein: CASRWTSRSTDTQYF.

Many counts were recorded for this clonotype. CDR3 nucleotides: TGTGCCAGCAGGTCTACCGGGGTGGTAGAGTTCTTC. Protein sequence: CASRSTGVVEFF. The chain recombines TRBV6-5 with TRBJ2-1; tentatively, D is TRBD2 (5 bases). Germline V gene data show CDR1 as MNHEY and CDR2 as SVGAGI. Trimming stripped 6 bases from V and 14 bases from J, with 17 bases between. The CDR3 sequence is 12 residues long.

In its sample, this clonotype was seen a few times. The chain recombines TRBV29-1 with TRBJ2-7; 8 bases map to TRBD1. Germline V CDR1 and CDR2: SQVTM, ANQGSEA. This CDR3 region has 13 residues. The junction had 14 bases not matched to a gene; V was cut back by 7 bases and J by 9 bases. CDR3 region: CSGGTGQGRSQYF. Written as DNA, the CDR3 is TGCAGCGGGGGGACAGGACAGGGAAGGTCGCAGTACTTC.

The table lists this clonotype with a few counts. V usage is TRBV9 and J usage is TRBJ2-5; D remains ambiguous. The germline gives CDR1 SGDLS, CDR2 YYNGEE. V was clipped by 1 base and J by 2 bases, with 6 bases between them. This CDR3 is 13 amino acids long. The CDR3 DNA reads TGTGCCAGCAGCGTATGGGAACAAGAGACCCAGTACTTC. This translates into CASSVWEQETQYF.

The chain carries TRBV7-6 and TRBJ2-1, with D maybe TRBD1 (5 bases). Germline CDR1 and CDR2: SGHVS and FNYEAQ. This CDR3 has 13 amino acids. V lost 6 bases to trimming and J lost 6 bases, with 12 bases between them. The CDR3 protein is CASSYLQGNEQFF. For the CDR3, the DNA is TGTGCCAGCAGTTATCTGCAGGGCAATGAGCAGTTCTTC.

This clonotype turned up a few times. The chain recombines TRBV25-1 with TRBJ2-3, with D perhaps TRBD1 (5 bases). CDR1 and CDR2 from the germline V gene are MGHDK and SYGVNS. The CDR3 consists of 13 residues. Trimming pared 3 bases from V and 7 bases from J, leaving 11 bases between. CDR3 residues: CASSEGQVYTQYF. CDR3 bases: TGTGCCAGCAGTGAGGGGCAAGTATATACGCAGTATTTT. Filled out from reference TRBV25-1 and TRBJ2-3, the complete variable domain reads EADIYQTPRYLVIGTGKKITLECSQTMGHDKMYWYQQDPGMELHLIHYSYGVNSTEKGDLSSESTVSRIRTEHFPLTLESARPSHTSQYLCASSEGQVYTQYFGPGTRLTVL.

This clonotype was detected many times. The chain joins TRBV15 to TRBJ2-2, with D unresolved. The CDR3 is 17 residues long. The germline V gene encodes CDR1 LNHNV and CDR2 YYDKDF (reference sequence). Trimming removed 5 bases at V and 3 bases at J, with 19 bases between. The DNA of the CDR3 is TGTGCCACCAGCGGAAGCGTCCCTGGTGGGGACACCGGGGAGCTGTTTTTT. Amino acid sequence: CATSGSVPGGDTGELFF.

The chain's CDR3 is CASSLGLAGANEQYF. CDR3 bases: TGTGCCAGCAGCCTAGGACTAGCGGGAGCCAACGAGCAGTACTTC. The chain has TRBV12-3 or TRBV12-4 and TRBJ2-7; TRBD2 aligns across 13 bases. There are 15 residues in the CDR3. Trimming cost V 6 bases and J 5 bases; bases outside gene matches: 7.

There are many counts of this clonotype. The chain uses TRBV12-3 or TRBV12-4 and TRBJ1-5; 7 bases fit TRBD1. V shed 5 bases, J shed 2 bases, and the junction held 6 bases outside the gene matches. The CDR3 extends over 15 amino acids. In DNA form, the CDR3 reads TGTGCCAGCAGTCGCGACAGGGTTGGCAATCAGCCCCAGCATTTT. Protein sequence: CASSRDRVGNQPQHF.

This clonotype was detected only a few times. CDR3 bases: TGTGCCAGCAGTTACGGGAGGGGGGTGGACGAGCAGTACTTC. Amino acids: CASSYGRGVDEQYF. This chain links TRBV27 with TRBJ2-7; TRBD2 agrees at 8 bases. With 4 bases clipped from V and 5 bases from J, the junction kept 7 bases outside the gene matches. The CDR3 loop spans 14 amino acids. Germline V gene sequence: CDR1 MNHEY, CDR2 SMNVEV (reference sequence).